The source of this T cell receptor (beta chain) is a study of CD8 T cells in Susac syndrome. Overall study findings and caveats: The relatively small number of individuals in the TCR sequencing and HLA analysis was acknowledged by the study.

This CDR3 contains 16 residues. V was clipped by 3 bases and J by 2 bases, with 14 bases between them. The germline gives CDR1 KGHSH, CDR2 LQKENI. Worth noting for this clonotype: Its antigen is as yet unknown.

cDNA came from about 0.5 to 1 ug RNA primed by random hexamers. From the immunoSEQ multiplex PCR reads, TCRdb called clonotypes with MiXCR, one entry per CDR3 protein. Of 130,000 to 150,000 distinct CDR3 sequences in the sample, roughly 94% were seen once. This TCR derives from a human donor in good health. The sample was CD4+ T cells from PBMCs. The V and J genes are TRBV18 and TRBJ2-1; D gene unclear. CDR3 sequence reads: CASSPLLRAPYNEQFF. CDR3 bases: TGTGCCAGCTCACCCCTTTTACGGGCCCCCTACAATGAGCAGTTCTTC.